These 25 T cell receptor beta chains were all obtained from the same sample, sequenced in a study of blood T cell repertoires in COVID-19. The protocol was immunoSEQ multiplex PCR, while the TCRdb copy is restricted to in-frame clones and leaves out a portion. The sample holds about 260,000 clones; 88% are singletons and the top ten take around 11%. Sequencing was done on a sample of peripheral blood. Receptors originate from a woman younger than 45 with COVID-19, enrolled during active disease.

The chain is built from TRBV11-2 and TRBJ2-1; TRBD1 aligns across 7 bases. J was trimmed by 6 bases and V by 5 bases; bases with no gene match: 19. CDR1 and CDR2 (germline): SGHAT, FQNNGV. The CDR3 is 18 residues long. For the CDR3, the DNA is TGTGCCAGCAGCGGCCCGGACAGGACCTCTCTTCGTCGCAATGAGCAGTTCTTC. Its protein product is CASSGPDRTSLRRNEQFF. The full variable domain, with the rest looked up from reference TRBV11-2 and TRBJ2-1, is EAGVAQSPRYKIIEKRQSVAFWCNPISGHATLYWYQQILGQGPKLLIQFQNNGVVDDSQLPKDRFSAERLKGVDSTLKIQPAKLEDSAVYLCASSGPDRTSLRRNEQFFGPGTRLTVL.

CDR3 sequence (DNA): TGTGCCAGCAGGTGGGACAGCCTTAGCTCCTACGAGCAGTACTTC. It is translated as CASRWDSLSSYEQYF. The chain is built from TRBV2 and TRBJ2-7, with 7 bases that match TRBD1. The CDR3 length is 15 residues. Germline V CDR1 and CDR2: SNHLY, FYNNEI. The ends lost 6 bases at V and 0 bases at J; junction bases unmatched: 8.

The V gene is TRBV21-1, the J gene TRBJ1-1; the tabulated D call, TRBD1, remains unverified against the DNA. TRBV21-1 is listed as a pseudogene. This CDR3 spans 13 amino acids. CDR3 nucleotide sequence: TGTGCCAGGCGGTACAGGGGGCGGACTGAAGCTTTCTTT. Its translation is CARRYRGRTEAFF.

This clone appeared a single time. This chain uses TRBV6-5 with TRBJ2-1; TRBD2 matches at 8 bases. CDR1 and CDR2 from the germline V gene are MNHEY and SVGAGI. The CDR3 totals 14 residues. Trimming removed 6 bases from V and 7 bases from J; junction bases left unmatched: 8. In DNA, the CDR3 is TGTGCCAGCAGCCGGTCGGGAGGGCGTAATGAGCAGTTCTTC. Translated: CASSRSGGRNEQFF.

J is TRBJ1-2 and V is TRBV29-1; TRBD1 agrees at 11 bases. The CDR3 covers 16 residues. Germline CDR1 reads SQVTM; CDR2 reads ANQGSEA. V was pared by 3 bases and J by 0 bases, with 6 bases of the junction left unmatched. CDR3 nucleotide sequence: TGCAGCGTTGAGACGGGACAGGGGGGCGCTAACTATGGCTACACCTTC. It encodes CSVETGQGGANYGYTF.

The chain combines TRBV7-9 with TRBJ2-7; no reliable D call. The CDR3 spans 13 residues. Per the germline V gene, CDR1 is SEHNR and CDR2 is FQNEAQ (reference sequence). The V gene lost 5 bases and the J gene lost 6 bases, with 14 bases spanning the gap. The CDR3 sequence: CASSPIITGEQYF. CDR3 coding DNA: TGTGCCAGCAGCCCAATTATCACGGGCGAGCAGTACTTC.

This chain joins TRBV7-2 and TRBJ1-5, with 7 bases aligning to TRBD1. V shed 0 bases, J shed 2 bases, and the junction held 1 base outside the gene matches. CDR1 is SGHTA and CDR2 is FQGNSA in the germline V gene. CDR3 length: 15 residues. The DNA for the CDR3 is TGTGCCAGCAGCTTAGCAGGGGGCGGCAATCAGCCCCAGCATTTT. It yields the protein CASSLAGGGNQPQHF.

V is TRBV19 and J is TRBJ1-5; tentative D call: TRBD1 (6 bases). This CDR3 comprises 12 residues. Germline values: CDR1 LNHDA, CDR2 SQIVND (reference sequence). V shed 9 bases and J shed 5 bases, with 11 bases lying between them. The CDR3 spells CASTGTYQPQHF. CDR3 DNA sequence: TGTGCCAGCACAGGGACATATCAGCCCCAGCATTTT.

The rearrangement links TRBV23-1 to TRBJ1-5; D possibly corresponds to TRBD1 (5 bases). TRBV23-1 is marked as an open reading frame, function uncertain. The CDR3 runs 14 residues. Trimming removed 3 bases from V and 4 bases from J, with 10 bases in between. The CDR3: CASSHPGPNQPQHF. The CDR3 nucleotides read TGCGCCAGCAGTCATCCAGGGCCGAATCAGCCCCAGCATTTT.

In nucleotides, the CDR3 is TGTGCCATCAGTAGGCGGCCGGGACAGAACAATGAGCAGTTCTTC. This gives the protein CAISRRPGQNNEQFF. The chain couples TRBV10-3 to TRBJ2-1; 7 bases match TRBD1. This CDR3 comprises 15 residues. Per the germline V gene, CDR1 is ENHRY and CDR2 is SYGVKD. V dropped 5 bases and J dropped 5; count of bases not matched to a gene: 9.

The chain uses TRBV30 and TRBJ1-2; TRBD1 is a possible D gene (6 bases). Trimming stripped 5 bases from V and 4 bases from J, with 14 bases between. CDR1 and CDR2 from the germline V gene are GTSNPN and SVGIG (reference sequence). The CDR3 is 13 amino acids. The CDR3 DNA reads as TGTGCCTGGGGACTCCGGGACACCTATGGCTACACCTTC. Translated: CAWGLRDTYGYTF.

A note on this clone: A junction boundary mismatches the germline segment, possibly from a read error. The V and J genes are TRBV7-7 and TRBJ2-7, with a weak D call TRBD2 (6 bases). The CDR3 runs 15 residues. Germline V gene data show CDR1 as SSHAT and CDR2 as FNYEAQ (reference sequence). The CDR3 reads CASSPGTGETYEQYF. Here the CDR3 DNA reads TGTGCTAGCAGCCCTGGGACTGGAGAGACCTACGAGCAGTACTTC.

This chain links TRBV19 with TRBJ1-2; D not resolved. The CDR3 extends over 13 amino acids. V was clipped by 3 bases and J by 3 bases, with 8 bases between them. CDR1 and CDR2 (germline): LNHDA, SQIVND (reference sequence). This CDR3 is CASSMAQHYGYTF. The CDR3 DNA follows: TGTGCCAGTAGTATGGCTCAACACTATGGCTACACCTTC.

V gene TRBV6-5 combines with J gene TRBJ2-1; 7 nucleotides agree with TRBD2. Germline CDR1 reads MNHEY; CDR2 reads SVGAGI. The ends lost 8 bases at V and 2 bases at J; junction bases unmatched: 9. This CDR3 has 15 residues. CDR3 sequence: CASASPAGTYNEQFF. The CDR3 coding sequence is TGTGCCAGCGCTTCCCCAGCGGGAACCTACAATGAGCAGTTCTTC.

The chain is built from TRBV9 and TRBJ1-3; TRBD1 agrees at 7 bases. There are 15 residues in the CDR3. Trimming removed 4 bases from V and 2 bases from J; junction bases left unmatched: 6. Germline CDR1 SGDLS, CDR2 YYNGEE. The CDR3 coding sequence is TGTGCCAGCAGCCCACAGGGGTTCGCTGGAAACACCATATATTTT. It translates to CASSPQGFAGNTIYF.

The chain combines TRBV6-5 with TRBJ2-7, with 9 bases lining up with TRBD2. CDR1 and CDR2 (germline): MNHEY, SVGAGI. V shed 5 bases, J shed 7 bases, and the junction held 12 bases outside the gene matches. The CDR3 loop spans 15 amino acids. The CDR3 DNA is TGTGCCAGCAGTCCCGGCGGTAGCGGGAGTAGTGAGCAGTACTTC. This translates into CASSPGGSGSSEQYF.

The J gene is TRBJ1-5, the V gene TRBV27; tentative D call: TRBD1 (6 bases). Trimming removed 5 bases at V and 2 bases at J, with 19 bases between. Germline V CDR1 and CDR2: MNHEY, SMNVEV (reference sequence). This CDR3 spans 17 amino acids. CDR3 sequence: CASSRWGGRAGNQPQHF. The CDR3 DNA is TGTGCCAGCAGTCGGTGGGGGGGGCGCGCGGGCAATCAGCCCCAGCATTTT.

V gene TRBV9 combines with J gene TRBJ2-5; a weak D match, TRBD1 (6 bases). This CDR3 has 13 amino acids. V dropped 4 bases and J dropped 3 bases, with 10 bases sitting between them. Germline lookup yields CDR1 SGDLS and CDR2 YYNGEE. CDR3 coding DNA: TGTGCCAGCAGCCTCCGGGACAAAGAGACCCAGTACTTC. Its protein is CASSLRDKETQYF.

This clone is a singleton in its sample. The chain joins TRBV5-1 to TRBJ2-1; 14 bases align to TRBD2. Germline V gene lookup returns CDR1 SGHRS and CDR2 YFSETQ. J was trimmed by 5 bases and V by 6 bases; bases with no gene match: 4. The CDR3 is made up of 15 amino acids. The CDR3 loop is CASNGLAGGNNEQFF. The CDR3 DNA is TGCGCCAGCAACGGACTAGCGGGAGGAAACAATGAGCAGTTCTTC.

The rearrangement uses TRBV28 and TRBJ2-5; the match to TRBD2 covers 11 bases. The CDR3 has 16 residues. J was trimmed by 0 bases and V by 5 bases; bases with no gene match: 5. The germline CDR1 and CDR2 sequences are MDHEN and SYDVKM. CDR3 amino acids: CASSMPSGGNQETQYF. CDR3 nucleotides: TGTGCCAGCAGTATGCCTAGCGGGGGGAACCAAGAGACCCAGTACTTC.

The CDR3, as DNA: TGTGCCAGCAGAAGGAGTTTACGGGAGGTCTACGAGCAGTACTTC. It yields the protein CASRRSLREVYEQYF. This rearrangement joins TRBV6-5 to TRBJ2-7, with 7 bases matching TRBD2. The CDR3 is made up of 15 amino acids. CDR1 is MNHEY, CDR2 SVGAGI, per germline. Losses at the gene ends were 6 bases for V and 3 bases for J; bases not matched to a gene: 11.

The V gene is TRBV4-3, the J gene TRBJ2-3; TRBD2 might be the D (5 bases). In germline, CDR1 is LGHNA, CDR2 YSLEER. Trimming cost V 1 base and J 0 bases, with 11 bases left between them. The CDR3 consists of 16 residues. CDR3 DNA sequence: TGCGCCAGCAGCCAAGGGGCTGGGGAGAGCACAGATACGCAGTATTTT. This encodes CASSQGAGESTDTQYF.

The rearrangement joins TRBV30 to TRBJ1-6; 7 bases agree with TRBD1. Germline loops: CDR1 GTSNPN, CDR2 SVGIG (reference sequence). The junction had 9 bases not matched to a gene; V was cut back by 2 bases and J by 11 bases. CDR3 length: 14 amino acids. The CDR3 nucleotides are TGTGCCTGGAGTCCCCGGCAGGGGGACGCACCCCTCCACTTT. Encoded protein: CAWSPRQGDAPLHF.

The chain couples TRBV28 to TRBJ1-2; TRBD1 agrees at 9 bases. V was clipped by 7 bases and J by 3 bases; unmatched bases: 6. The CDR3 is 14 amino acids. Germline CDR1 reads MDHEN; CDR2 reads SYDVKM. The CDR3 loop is CASMPGQGYYGYTF. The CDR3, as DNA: TGTGCCAGCATGCCGGGACAGGGATACTATGGCTACACCTTC.

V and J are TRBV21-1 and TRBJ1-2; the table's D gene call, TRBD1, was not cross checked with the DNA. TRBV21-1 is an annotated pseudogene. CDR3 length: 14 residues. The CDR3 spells CASSRNRTGRGYTF. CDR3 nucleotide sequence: TGTGCCAGCAGCAGGAACCGGACAGGGCGAGGCTACACCTTC.